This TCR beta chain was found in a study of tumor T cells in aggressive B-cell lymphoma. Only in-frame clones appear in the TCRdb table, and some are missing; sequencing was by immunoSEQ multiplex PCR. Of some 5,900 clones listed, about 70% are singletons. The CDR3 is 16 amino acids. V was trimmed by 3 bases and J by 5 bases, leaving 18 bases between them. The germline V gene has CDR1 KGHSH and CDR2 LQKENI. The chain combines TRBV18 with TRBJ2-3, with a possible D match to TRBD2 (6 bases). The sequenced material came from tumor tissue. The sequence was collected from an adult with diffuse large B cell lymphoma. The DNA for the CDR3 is TGTGCCAGCTCACCTCTGATTACGGGAGAGAAAGATACGCAGTATTTT. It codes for CASSPLITGEKDTQYF.